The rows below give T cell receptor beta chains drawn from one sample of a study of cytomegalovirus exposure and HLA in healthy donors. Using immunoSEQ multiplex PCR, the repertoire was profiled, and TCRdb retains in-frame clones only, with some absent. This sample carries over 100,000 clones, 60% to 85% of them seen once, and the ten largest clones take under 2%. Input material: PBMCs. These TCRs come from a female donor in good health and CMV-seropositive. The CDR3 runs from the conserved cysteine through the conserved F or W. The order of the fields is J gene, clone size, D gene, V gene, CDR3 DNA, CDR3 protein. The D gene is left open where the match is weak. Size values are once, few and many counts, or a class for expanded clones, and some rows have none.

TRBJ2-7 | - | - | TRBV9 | TGTGCCAGCAGCGCCCGCCAAGGGGCCATCTACGAGCAGTACTTC | CASSARQGAIYEQYF
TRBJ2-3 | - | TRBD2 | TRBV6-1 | TGTGCCAGCAGTGAAGGACTAGCGGGCCAACTGGATACGCAGTATTTT | CASSEGLAGQLDTQYF
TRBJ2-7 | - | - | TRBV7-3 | TGTGCCAGCAGCTATGACAGTCCACGAAATTCCTACGAGCAGTACTTC | CASSYDSPRNSYEQYF
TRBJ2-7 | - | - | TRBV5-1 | TGCGCCAGCAGCTCACGACAGGCCCATCGACTCCAGTACTTC | CASSSRQAHRLQYF
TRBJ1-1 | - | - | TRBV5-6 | TGTGCCAGCAGCTGGGGGCTGAACACTGAAGCTTTCTTT | CASSWGLNTEAFF
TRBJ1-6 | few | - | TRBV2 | TGTGCCAGCACCAGGGCCTATTCACCCCTCCACTTT | CASTRAYSPLHF
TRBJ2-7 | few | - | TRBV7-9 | TGTGCCAGCAGCTATAACTCCTACGAGCAGTACTTC | CASSYNSYEQYF
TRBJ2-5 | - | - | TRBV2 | TGTGCCAGTTCGACAGAGCTACGAGAGCAGTACTTC | CASSTELREQYF
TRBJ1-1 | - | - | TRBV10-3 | TGTGCCATCGGGGCAGGGCTTAGGAACACTGAAGCTTTCTTT | CAIGAGLRNTEAFF
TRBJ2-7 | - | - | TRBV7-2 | TGTGCCAGCAGCTCTTACAGGGCTGCCTCCTACGAGCAGTACTTC | CASSSYRAASYEQYF
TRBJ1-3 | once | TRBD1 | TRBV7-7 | TGTGCCAGCAGCTCGGGACAGGCGGTCGGAAACACCATATATTTT | CASSSGQAVGNTIYF
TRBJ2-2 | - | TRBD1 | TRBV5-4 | TGTGCCAGCAGTTCAGACAGGGATTTGGTCGGCACCGGGGAGCTGTTTTTT | CASSSDRDLVGTGELFF
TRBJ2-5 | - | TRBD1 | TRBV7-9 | TGTTCCAGCAGCCCAGGGACAGGCAAAGAGACCCAGTACTTC | CSSSPGTGKETQYF
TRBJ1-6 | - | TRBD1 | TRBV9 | TGTGCCAGCAGCGCGTCTACAGGGGGCGGTAATTCACCCCTCCACTTT | CASSASTGGGNSPLHF
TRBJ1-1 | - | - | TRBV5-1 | TGCGCCAGCAGCTTGGGTCGCGGGAACACTGAAGCTTTCTTT | CASSLGRGNTEAFF
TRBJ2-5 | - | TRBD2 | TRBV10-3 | TGTGCCATCAGTGATACCGGGGGGGTCCAAGAGACCCAGTACTTC | CAISDTGGVQETQYF
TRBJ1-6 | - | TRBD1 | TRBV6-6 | TGTGCCAGCAGTCCCCGGACAGGCACTAATTCACCCCTCCACTTT | CASSPRTGTNSPLHF
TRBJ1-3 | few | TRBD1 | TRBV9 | TGTGCCAGCAGCGCGATCGACAGGGGCCCTGGAAACACCATATATTTT | CASSAIDRGPGNTIYF
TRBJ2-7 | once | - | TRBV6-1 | TGTGCCAGCAGGGAGACCATAGAGCGCGAGCAGTACTTC | CASRETIEREQYF
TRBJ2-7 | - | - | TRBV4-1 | TGCGCCAGCAGCCAAGGACATGGCTCCTACGAGCAGTACTTC | CASSQGHGSYEQYF
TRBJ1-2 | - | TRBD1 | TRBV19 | TGTGCCAGTAGTAGCACAGGGGCGGGCTATGGCTACACCTTC | CASSSTGAGYGYTF
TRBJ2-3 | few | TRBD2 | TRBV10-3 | TGTGCCACCGGGACTAGCGGGAGCGCTAGCACAGATACGCAGTATTTT | CATGTSGSASTDTQYF
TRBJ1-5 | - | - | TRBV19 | TGTGCCAGTAGTATATTGGGGGGGGCAGGTAATCAGCCCCAGCATTTT | CASSILGGAGNQPQHF
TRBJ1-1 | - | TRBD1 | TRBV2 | TGTGCCAGCAGTTTGCCGGACAGGCTGATGGACACTGAAGCTTTCTTT | CASSLPDRLMDTEAFF
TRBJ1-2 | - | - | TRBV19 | TGTGCCAGTAGTTCGTTGGGCAGGGAATACTATGGCTACACCTTC | CASSSLGREYYGYTF
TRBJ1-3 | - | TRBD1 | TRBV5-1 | TGCGCCAGCAGCCCCGGGACAGCTGGAAACACCATATATTTT | CASSPGTAGNTIYF
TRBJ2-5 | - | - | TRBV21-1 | TGTGCCAGCAGCAAAGATGAGGCAGGGGGCCAAGAGACCCAGTACTTC | CASSKDEAGGQETQYF
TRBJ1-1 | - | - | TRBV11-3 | TGTGCCAGCAGCTCCGGACAGAGCACTGAAGCTTTCTTT | CASSSGQSTEAFF
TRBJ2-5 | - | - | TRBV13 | TGTGCCAGCAGCGCGGGACAGAGAGAGACCCAGTACTTC | CASSAGQRETQYF
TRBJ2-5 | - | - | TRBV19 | TGTGCCAGTAATAACGCCAGGGGAAAGGGTCGGGAGACCCAGTACTTC | CASNNARGKGRETQYF
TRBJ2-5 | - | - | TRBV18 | TGTGCCAGCTCAGGACTCCCTAAGGCAGAGACCCAGTACTTC | CASSGLPKAETQYF
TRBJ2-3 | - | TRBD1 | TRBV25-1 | TGTGCCAGCAGTCGATCGGACAGGGGGGGCTCTAGAGATACGCAGTATTTT | CASSRSDRGGSRDTQYF
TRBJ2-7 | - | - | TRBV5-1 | TGCGCCAGCAGCTTCCAGGGTTTCGGGGGCGAGCAGTACTTC | CASSFQGFGGEQYF
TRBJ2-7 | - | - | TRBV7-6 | TGTGCCAGCAGCTTAACGACTGGGAGAGAGCAGTACTTC | CASSLTTGREQYF
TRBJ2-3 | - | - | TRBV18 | TGTGCCAGCTCACCAAGCAGGTCAGATACGCAGTATTTT | CASSPSRSDTQYF
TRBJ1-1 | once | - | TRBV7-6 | TGTGCCAGCAGCGCGGGTATTGAAGCTTTCTTT | CASSAGIEAFF
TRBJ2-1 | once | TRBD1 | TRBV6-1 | TGTGCCAGCAGCCCCCGGGACAGGACCTACAATGAGCAGTTCTTC | CASSPRDRTYNEQFF
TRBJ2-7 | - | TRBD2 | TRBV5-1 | TGCGCCAGCAGCCCCCGAACCGGGACTAGCGGGACCATGGGGTACTTC | CASSPRTGTSGTMGYF
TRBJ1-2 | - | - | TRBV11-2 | TGTGCCAGCAGCTTAGACAATAACTATGGCTACACCTTC | CASSLDNNYGYTF
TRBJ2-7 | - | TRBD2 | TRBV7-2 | TGTGCCAGCAGACAGCTAGCGGGAGGGCCATCCTACGAGCAGTACTTC | CASRQLAGGPSYEQYF
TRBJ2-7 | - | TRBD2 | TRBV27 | TGTGCCAGCGGTTTCCGGGAGGGATCCTACGAGCAGTACTTC | CASGFREGSYEQYF
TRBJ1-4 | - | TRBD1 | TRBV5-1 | TGCGCCAGCAGCAGGGGGACAGGGGACAATGAAAAACTGTTTTTT | CASSRGTGDNEKLFF
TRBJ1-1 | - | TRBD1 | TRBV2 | TGTGCCAGCGCCAGACAGGGAGAGACTGAAGCTTTCTTT | CASARQGETEAFF
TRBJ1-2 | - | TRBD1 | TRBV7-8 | TGTGCCAGCAGCGAAGAGACAGGGTTGGATGGCTACACCTTC | CASSEETGLDGYTF
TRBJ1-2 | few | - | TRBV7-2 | TGTGCCAGCAGCATTAGCGGGGGTTTGACCTATGGCTACACCTTC | CASSISGGLTYGYTF
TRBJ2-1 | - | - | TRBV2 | TGTGCCAGCAGGGACAGCCTTGACAATGAGCAGTTCTTC | CASRDSLDNEQFF
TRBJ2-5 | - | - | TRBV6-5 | TGTGCCAGCAGTTTGGGACTTGGCGGGGCGGGAGAGACCCAGTACTTC | CASSLGLGGAGETQYF